The clone carrying this T cell receptor (beta chain) was observed many times. What it recognizes is unknown. This entry is derived from a study of neurological immune-mediated disorders. Points from the study as a whole: Multiple sclerosis, the disease with the least TCR clonal expansion, fell below healthy controls, whereas HTLV-1-associated myelopathy showed the most. One cluster of related CDR3 sequences contained, by phylogenetic grouping, the repertoires of 18 of 34 multiple sclerosis patients and formed a possible signature.

Per germline, CDR1 SGHTA and CDR2 FQGNSA. V lost 5 bases to trimming and J lost 7 bases; unmatched junction nucleotides: 4. This CDR3 region has 13 residues. TCRdb ran MiXCR on the 5' RACE reads and lists one entry per CDR3 protein. Of about 52,000 distinct CDR3 sequences listed, roughly 3.8% are singletons. Sequenced: PBMCs. The chain is built from TRBV7-2 and TRBJ2-2, with 7 bases that match TRBD2. The TCR originated in a man aged 60 to 75 with multiple sclerosis. The CDR3 loop is CASSTAGVGELFF. CDR3 bases: TGTGCCAGCAGCACCGCGGGGGTCGGGGAGCTGTTTTTT.